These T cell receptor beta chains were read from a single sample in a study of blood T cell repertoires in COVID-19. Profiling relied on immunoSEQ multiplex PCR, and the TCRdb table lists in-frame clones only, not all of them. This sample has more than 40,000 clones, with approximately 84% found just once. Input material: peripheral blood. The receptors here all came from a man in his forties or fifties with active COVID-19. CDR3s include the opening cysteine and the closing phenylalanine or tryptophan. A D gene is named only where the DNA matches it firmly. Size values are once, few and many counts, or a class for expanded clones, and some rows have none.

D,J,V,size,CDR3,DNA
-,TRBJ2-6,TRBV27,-,CASRAGNTGANVLTF,TGTGCCAGCAGGGCAGGGAACACTGGGGCCAACGTCCTGACTTTC
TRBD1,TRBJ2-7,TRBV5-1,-,CASSLAVSGQEFEQYF,TGCGCCAGCAGCTTGGCCGTCAGCGGACAGGAGTTTGAGCAGTACTTC
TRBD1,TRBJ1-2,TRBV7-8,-,CASSSDRGLGGYTF,TGTGCCAGCAGCTCTGACAGGGGTCTCGGTGGCTACACCTTC
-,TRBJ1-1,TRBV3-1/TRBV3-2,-,CASSQEGREAFF,TGTGCCAGCAGCCAAGAGGGGCGTGAAGCTTTCTTT
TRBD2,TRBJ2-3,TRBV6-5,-,CASNSLAGGADTQYF,TGTGCCAGCAACTCGCTGGCGGGGGGAGCAGATACGCAGTATTTT
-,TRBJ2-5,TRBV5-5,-,CASSFTPGIQETQYF,TGTGCCAGCAGTTTCACCCCGGGAATCCAAGAGACCCAGTACTTC
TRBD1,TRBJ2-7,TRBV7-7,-,CASSSGTGVSYEQYF,TGTGCCAGCAGCTCCGGGACAGGGGTCTCCTACGAGCAGTACTTC
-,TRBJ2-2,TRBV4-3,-,CASSPFGTSSNTGELFF,TGCGCCAGCAGCCCCTTCGGGACATCTTCGAACACCGGGGAGCTGTTTTTT
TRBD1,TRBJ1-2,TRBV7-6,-,CASSFLQQGPYGYTF,TGTGCCAGCAGCTTCTTACAACAGGGGCCCTATGGCTACACCTTC
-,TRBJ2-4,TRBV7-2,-,CASSLQTQGIQYF,TGTGCCAGCAGCTTACAGACTCAGGGCATTCAGTACTTC
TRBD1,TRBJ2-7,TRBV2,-,CASSDTGGQGAYEQYF,TGTGCCAGCAGTGACACGGGCGGACAGGGGGCTTACGAGCAGTACTTC
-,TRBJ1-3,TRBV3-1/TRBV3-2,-,CASSLLESGNTIYF,TGTGCCAGCAGCCTTCTGGAGTCCGGAAACACCATATATTTT
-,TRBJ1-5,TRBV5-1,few,CASRETVYSNQPQHF,TGCGCCAGCAGGGAGACGGTCTATAGCAATCAGCCCCAGCATTTT
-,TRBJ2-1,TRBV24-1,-,CATSDLNLGGQFF,TGTGCCACCAGTGACCTGAACCTAGGGGGGCAGTTCTTC